This TCR beta chain was observed in a study of blood T cell repertoires in COVID-19. Turning to the study itself: There were acute and convalescent COVID-19 samples, and they came from the United States, Italy and Spain. From T cells, B-cell-depleted T cells, or PBMCs came the material, which was cDNA or gDNA.

In the source study's methods: Nucleated cell counts were estimated from reference gene primer amplification. Method: immunoSEQ multiplex PCR; TCRdb's copy keeps in-frame clones and lacks some. The DNA was the basis for D and trimming; V, J and clone size are from that table. The sample records 290,000 or so clones, 90% to 95% being singletons. CDR1 is SGHRS and CDR2 is YFSETQ in the germline V gene. The V and J ends lost 0 bases and 7 bases respectively, with 16 bases between them. This CDR3 has 16 residues. The sequence derives from a woman aged 25 to 39 with COVID-19, enrolled during active disease. V is TRBV5-1 and J is TRBJ1-4; D is unresolved. What was sequenced was peripheral blood. DNA of the CDR3: TGCGCCAGCAGCTTGGCCCCCGCCGGGGAAGGTGAAAAACTGTTTTTT. It translates to CASSLAPAGEGEKLFF.